The entry that follows covers one T cell receptor (beta chain) sequence. Its antigen target is currently unknown. Base qualities are not provided; no much larger clone lies one nucleotide away. The sample originates from a study of cytomegalovirus exposure and HLA in healthy donors (dated by TCRdb to the late 2010s). Study-level background: An earlier analysis of some 500 of the donors reported more than 250 Gb of sequence data and about 100 million unique TCR beta sequences from about 179 million T cells. Roughly 300 gigabases of sequencing data and around 88 million unique TCR sequences made up an early release that covered several hundred HLA-typed donors. Of the roughly 410 genotyped donors, 80% to 90% were placed in the genetic ancestry cluster associated with self-reported Caucasian donors. The study aimed to test whether signatures of past pathogen exposure could be identified by cataloging public T cell receptors. Using immunosequencing, the study profiled T cell repertoires from around 680 subjects and related those repertoires to cytomegalovirus serostatus. Besides the first cohort of approximately 670 subjects, a separate validation cohort made up of about 120 different subjects was used. The study combined high-throughput TCR immunosequencing, statistical association of individual TCRs with disease status, and machine learning to predict cytomegalovirus infection status. To study patterns of TCR occurrence, a later analysis re-analyzed previously published TCR beta repertoires from 666 donors and added high-resolution HLA genotyping. The later analysis used no new phenotypic data to find candidate immune exposures, relying instead on TCR beta sequences and their occurrence across donors. To decide whether each TCR beta V gene segment behaved as functional or pseudogenic, an earlier analysis of some 600 of the donors relied on high-throughput TCR beta sequencing. Donor age, sex, ethnicity and CMV serostatus were compiled together with the repertoire data. A later genetic analysis took genome-wide SNP genotypes for about three fifths of the 666 donors and used that subset as a discovery cohort. All discovery cohort repertoires had been generated using a single sequencing platform. Both class I and class II loci were covered by HLA typing, at four-digit resolution. The number of donors typed differed by locus, with 629-630 for A, B, C, DRB1 and DQB1, 522 for DQA1, about 610 for DPA1, and approximately 470 for DPB1. Because of strong linkage in the cohort, five DR-DQ haplotypes were treated as single units for association and clustering. Across some 400 genotyped donors of the cohort, an average of about 240,000 unique TCR beta nucleotide sequences per donor were sequenced, and 15% to 20% of those sequences were non-productive. The paper as a whole reports these results and caveats: A group of highly shared sequence variants was considered likely to be a technical artifact of the sequencing pipeline. Because HLA typing was missing for some donors at each locus, association tests included only the typed subset. Linkage disequilibrium might explain the correlated functional status among segregating V segments, but an unknown experimental factor could not be excluded. In an earlier analysis of 587 of the donors, most TCR beta V segments appeared in productive rearrangements about 90% or about 30% of the time, broadly matching IMGT annotations. In a later genetic analysis, fewer N-insertions in productive TCRs were reported among donors in an Asian-associated ancestry cluster than the roughly 700-donor mean. The 87-base-pair reads could not distinguish some IMGT-functional V segments, including TRBV6-2 and TRBV6-3, so those segments were excluded. A further reported finding was that TCR beta sequences accurately predicted the HLA-A and HLA-B alleles for most subjects in the first cohort. A total of 150 or so TCR beta chains were listed by the study as associated with cytomegalovirus. In a later analysis, HLA-associated TCR beta chains were found to be more clonally expanded and to have lower generation probabilities than equally common non-associated chains. A later analysis reported that several top co-occurrence clusters appeared linked to parvovirus B19, influenza, CMV and Epstein-Barr virus. When HLA alleles, especially DR and DQ, strongly co-occurred, attributing TCR associations to individual alleles was difficult. Across donors, most TCR sequences were observed very rarely, whereas some public TCRs were present in many individuals. According to a later analysis, most CMV-associated TCR beta chains appeared to be HLA-restricted, and the HLA associations seemed to be driven largely by CMV exposure. The classifier was reported to diagnose cytomegalovirus status with high specificity and sensitivity in both the original and validation cohorts. Only TCR beta chains were sequenced in this cohort, and the absence of alpha or paired-chain data limited detectable features. Because counts were too low, roughly 16 rarely observed V segments, including chromosome 9 orphons, were left out of the earlier analysis of a few hundred of the donors. V-gene and J-gene trimming of TCR beta chains was associated with a missense DCLRE1C variant in a later genetic analysis, and the association was replicated in an independent cohort. The only immune exposure information available for the cohort was CMV serostatus. In a later analysis, the rate of TCR association differed among HLA loci, with DRB1 alleles having the most associated TCRs and HLA-C alleles having the fewest. In a later analysis, 16,951 TCR beta sequences were associated with specific HLA alleles at a false discovery rate of 0.05. It was suggested by the authors that the approach could potentially be generalized to other disease states and immunological phenotypes. Sequencing depth was assumed to be roughly uniform across donors in the presence/absence analyses, though that assumption may not hold. A few of the identified cytomegalovirus-associated TCR beta chains were confirmed in vitro to be specific for cytomegalovirus antigens.

The CDR3 runs 13 amino acids, cysteine and phenylalanine included. Kept here is only the CDR3 DNA, which spans 39 bases and is read in frame from base 1. The germline ends are 16 bases apart after V is trimmed by 3 bases and J by 11 bases. CDR1 and CDR2 were assigned from the germline V gene as MNHEY and SVGAGI. To prepare the library, the immunoSEQ multiplex PCR assay was applied. For the multiplex PCR, a mixture combining 60 forward primers for TCR Vbeta segments and 13 reverse primers for TCR Jbeta segments was used. The CDR3 region of rearranged TCR beta genes was amplified from genomic DNA by a multiplex PCR assay. Amplified TCR beta libraries were sequenced as 87-base-pair reads on the Illumina HiSeq System. Turning to the authors' computational methods: Across the 670 or so repertoires, a later analysis counted around 80 million unique TCR beta chains, 9.5 million to 12 million of which were shared by at least two donors. Raw reads were error-corrected and collapsed into unique sequences with a nearest-neighbor algorithm that merged closely related sequences to remove PCR and sequencing errors. To assign V, D and J gene segments, CDR3 sequences were aligned to IMGT reference sequences. Each retained sequence needed at least a six-nucleotide match to both a V gene segment and a J gene segment. A rearrangement was called productive if the CDR3 had no stop codons and remained in frame with V and J, and every other rearrangement was called non-productive. Following IMGT convention, CDR3 was defined as the stretch from the second conserved V-encoded cysteine up to the conserved J-encoded phenylalanine. The earlier analysis of approximately 500 of the donors excluded sequences that lacked an unambiguous match to a single V gene segment. An earlier analysis of under 750 of the donors called V segments functional above 56.7% productive rearrangements and segregating when the between-donor standard deviation exceeded 5%. A statistical classification framework was developed to diagnose cytomegalovirus status using the catalog of TCR beta chain sequences. In a later analysis, V and J genes were assigned by comparing TCR nucleotide sequences against IMGT/GENE-DB human TR gene sequences. A later analysis assigned CDR3 sequences and most-parsimonious VDJ recombination scenarios with the TCRdist pipeline. In a later analysis, each TCR beta chain was defined by its CDR3 amino acid sequence together with its V-gene family, and reads lacking a unique V-gene family were excluded. As a way to deal with suspected cross-contamination and a sequencing artifact, a later analysis dropped over 550 nucleotide sequences that were highly shared and had low generation probability. In a later analysis, a clonal expansion index was calculated for each public chain from normalized within-repertoire ranks of inferred template counts. Generation probabilities in a later analysis came from a VDJ recombination model fitted to out-of-frame rearrangements, and those results were checked against IGoR. A later analysis scored TCR-TCR, TCR-HLA and TCR-CMV co-occurrence with hypergeometric tests, applying a repertoire-size bias correction to TCR pairs. A later analysis estimated false discovery rates by permuting HLA or CMV assignments 20 times. In a later analysis, co-occurring TCRs were grouped using DBSCAN, with TCRdist sequence similarity added in when clustering inside HLA-allele-positive subsets. Repertoires with fewer than 30,000 or more than 120,000 public chains were left out of co-occurrence clustering, as were about 5 repertoires with anomalous nucleotide sharing. TCRdb took over this immuneACCESS table, retaining in-frame rearrangements with V and J assigned. Such tables are incomplete; in checked studies, under half of the missing clones stem from an unresolved V gene, and the remainder is unexplained. V and J calls and clone size are those listed in that table; D and trimming were worked out from the DNA. A total of over 130,000 clones appear in this sample, around 79% of them only once. The top ten clonotypes cover about 3.7% of the sample.

The cohort comprised several hundred healthy bone marrow donors. At the time of sampling, all cohort members were nominally healthy, though unrecorded immune exposures were likely present. CMV serostatus was recorded as positive for about 300 and negative for about half of the 666 cohort members, whereas no CMV serostatus was recorded for the donor in question. Each donor provided a peripheral blood sample, and peripheral blood mononuclear cells were used for TCR beta sequencing. The Qiagen DNeasy Blood Extraction Kit was used to extract genomic DNA from the blood cell samples. The TCR was taken from a human donor in good health. The chain is assembled from TRBV6-5 and TRBJ2-5; 6 matching bases give a weak D call of TRBD1. The sequenced sample consisted of PBMCs. The DNA is as follows: TGTGCCAGCAGTTATCCGGACAGACCGGGGCAGTACTTC. Protein translation: CASSYPDRPGQYF.